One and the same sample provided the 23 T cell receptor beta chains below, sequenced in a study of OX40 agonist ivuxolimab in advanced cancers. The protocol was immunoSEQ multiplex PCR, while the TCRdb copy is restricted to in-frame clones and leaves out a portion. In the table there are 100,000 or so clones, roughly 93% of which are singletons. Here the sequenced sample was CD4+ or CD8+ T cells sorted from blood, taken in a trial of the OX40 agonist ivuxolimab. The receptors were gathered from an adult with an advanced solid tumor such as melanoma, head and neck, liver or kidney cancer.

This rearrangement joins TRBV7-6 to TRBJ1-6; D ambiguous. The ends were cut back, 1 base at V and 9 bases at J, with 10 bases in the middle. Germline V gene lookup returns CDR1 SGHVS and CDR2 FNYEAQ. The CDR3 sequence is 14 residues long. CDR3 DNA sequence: TGTGCCAGCAGCTTAGTTACAGAAAGTTCACCCCTCCACTTT. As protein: CASSLVTESSPLHF.

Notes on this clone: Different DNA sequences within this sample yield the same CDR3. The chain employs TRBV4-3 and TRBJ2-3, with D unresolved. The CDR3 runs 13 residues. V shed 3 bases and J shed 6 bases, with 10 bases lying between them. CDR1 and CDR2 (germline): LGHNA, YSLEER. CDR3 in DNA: TGCGCCAGCAGCCACCCCTCGACGGATACGCAGTATTTT. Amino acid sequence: CASSHPSTDTQYF.

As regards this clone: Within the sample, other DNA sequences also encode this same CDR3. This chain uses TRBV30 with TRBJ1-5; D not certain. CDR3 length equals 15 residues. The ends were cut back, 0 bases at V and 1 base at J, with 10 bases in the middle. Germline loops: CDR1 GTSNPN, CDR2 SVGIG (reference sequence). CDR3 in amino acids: CAWSVPGLSNQPQHF. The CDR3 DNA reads TGTGCCTGGAGTGTACCGGGGTTGAGCAATCAGCCCCAGCATTTT.

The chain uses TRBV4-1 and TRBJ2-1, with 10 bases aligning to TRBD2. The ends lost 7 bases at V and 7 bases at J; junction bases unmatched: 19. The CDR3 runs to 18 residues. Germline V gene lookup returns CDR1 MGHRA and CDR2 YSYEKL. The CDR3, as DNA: TGCGCCAGCACTCCCGGGCCGGCAACTAGCGGGGTGTGGAATGAGCAGTTCTTC. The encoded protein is CASTPGPATSGVWNEQFF.

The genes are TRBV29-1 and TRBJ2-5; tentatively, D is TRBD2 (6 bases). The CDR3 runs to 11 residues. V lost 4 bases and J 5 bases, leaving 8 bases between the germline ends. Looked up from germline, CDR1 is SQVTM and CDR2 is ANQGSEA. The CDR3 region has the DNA TGCAGCGTTGTGGCGGGGGAGACCCAGTACTTC. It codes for CSVVAGETQYF. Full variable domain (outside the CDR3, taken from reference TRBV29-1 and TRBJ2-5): SAVISQKPSRDICQRGTSLTIQCQVDSQVTMMFWYRQQPGQSLTLIATANQGSEATYESGFVIDKFPISRPNLTFSTLTVSNMSPEDSSIYLCSVVAGETQYFGPGTRLLVL.

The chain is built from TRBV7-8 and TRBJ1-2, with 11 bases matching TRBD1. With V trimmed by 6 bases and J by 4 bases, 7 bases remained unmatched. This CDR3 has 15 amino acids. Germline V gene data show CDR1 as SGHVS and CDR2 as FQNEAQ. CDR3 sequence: CASSRTGTGGYGYTF. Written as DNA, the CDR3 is TGTGCCAGCAGTCGTACCGGGACAGGGGGCTATGGCTACACCTTC.

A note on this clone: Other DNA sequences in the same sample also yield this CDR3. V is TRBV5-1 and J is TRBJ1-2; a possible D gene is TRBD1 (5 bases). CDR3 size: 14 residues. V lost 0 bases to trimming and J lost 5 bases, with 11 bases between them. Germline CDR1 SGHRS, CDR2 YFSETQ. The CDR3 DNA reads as TGCGCCAGCAGCTTGGTTGGCAGGGATTATGGCTACACCTTC. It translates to CASSLVGRDYGYTF. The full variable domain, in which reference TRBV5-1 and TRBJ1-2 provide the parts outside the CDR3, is KAGVTQTPRYLIKTRGQQVTLSCSPISGHRSVSWYQQTPGQGLQFLFEYFSETQRNKGNFPGRFSGRQFSNSRSEMNVSTLELGDSALYLCASSLVGRDYGYTFGSGTRLTVV.

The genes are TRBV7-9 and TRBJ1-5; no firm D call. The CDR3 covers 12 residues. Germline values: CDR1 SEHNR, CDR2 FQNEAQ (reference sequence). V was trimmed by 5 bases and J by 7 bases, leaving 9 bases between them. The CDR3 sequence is CASSTDTQPQHF. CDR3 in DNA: TGTGCCAGCAGCACAGACACCCAGCCCCAGCATTTT.

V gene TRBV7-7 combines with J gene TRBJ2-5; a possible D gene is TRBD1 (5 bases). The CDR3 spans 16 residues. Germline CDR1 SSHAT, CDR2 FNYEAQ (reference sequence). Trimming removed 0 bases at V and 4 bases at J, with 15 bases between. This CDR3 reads CASSLAGRGLGETQYF. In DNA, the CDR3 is TGTGCCAGCAGCTTAGCGGGAAGGGGTTTGGGAGAGACCCAGTACTTC.

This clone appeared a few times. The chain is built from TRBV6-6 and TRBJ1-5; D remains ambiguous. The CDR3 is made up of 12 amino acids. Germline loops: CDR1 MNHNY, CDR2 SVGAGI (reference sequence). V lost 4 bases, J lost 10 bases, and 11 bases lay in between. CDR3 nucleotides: TGTGCCAGCAGTTCTGCGGGTGGCCCCCAGCATTTT. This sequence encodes CASSSAGGPQHF.

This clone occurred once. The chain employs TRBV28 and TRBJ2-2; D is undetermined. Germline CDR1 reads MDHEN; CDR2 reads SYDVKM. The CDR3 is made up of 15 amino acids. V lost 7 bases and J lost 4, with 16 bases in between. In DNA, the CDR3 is TGTGCCAGCAAGGTCCACAGTAAGACCACCGGGGAGCTGTTTTTT. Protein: CASKVHSKTTGELFF.

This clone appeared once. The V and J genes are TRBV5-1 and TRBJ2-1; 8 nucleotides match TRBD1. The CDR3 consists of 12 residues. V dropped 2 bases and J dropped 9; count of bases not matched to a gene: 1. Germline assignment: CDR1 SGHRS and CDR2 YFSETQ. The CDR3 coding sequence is TGCGCCAGCAGCTTTCAGGGGGCTGAGCAGTTCTTC. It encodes CASSFQGAEQFF.

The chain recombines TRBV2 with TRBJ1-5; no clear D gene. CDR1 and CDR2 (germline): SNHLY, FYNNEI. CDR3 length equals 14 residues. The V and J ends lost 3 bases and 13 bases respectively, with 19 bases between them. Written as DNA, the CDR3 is TGTGCCAGCAGTGATGGCGGAAGATCAGCAGGACAGCATTTT. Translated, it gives CASSDGGRSAGQHF. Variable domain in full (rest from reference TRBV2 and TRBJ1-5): EPEVTQTPSHQVTQMGQEVILRCVPISNHLYFYWYRQILGQKVEFLVSFYNNEISEKSEIFDDQFSVERPDGSNFTLKIRSTKLEDSAMYFCASSDGGRSAGQHFGDGTRLSIL.

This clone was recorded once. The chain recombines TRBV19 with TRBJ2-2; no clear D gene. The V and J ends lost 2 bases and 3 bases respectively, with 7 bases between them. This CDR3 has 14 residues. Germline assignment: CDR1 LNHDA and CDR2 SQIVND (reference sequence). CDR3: CASSIRGDTGELFF. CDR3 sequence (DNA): TGTGCCAGTAGTATACGAGGTGACACCGGGGAGCTGTTTTTT.

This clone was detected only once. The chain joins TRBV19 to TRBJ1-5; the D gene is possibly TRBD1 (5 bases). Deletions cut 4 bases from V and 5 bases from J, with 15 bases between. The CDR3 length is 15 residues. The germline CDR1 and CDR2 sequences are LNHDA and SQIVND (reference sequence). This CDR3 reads CASSTGEGLYQPQHF. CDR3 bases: TGTGCCAGTAGTACGGGGGAGGGTCTCTATCAGCCCCAGCATTTT.

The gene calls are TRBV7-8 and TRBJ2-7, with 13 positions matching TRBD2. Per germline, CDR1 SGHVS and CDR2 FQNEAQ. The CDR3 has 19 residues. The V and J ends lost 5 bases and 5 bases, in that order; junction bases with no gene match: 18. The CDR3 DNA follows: TGTGCCAGCAGCCCTTTCGGACTAGCGGGAGTTATATCTCGTAACGAGCAGTACTTC. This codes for CASSPFGLAGVISRNEQYF.

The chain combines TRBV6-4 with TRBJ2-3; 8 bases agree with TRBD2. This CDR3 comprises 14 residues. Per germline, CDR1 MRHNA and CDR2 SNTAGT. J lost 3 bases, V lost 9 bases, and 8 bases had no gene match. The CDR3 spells CASKPSGRTDTQYF. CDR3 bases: TGTGCCAGTAAGCCCAGCGGGAGAACAGATACGCAGTATTTT.

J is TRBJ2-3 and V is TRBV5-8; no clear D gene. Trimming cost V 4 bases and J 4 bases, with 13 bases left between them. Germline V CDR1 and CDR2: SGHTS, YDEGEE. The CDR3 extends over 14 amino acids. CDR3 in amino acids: CASSREGNSDTQYF. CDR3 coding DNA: TGTGCCAGCAGCCGTGAAGGGAATTCAGATACGCAGTATTTT.

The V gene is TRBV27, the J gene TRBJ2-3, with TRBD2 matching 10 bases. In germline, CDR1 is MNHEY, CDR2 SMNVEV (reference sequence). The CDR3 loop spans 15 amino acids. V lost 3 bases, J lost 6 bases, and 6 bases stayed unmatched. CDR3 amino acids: CASSFSGGRSDTQYF. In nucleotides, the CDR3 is TGTGCCAGCAGTTTTAGCGGGGGGAGATCCGATACGCAGTATTTT.

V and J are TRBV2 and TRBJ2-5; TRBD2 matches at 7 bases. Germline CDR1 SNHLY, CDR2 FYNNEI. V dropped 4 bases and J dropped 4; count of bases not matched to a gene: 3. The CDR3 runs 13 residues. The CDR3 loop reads CASSGQRGETQYF. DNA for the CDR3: TGTGCCAGCAGTGGGCAGCGGGGAGAGACCCAGTACTTC.

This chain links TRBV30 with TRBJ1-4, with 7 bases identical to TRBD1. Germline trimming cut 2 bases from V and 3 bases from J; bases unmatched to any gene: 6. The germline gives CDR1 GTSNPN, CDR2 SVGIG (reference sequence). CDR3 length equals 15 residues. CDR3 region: CAWSSPGTANEKLFF. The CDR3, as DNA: TGTGCCTGGAGTTCACCCGGGACAGCTAATGAAAAACTGTTTTTT.

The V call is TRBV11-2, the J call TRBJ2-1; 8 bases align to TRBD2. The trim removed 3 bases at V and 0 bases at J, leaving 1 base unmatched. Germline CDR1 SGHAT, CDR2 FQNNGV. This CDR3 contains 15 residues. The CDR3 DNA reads TGTGCCAGCAGCTTGAGCGGGGGCTCCTACAATGAGCAGTTCTTC. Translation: CASSLSGGSYNEQFF.

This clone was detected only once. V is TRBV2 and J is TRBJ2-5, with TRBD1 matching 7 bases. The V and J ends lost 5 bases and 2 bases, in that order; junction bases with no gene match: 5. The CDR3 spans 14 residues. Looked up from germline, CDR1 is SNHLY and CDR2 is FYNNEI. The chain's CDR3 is CASSSQGSQETQYF. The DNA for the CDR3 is TGTGCCAGCAGTTCACAGGGGAGTCAAGAGACCCAGTACTTC.